The T cell receptor beta chain under discussion was sequenced for a study of blood T cell repertoires in COVID-19. Study in general: T cells, B-cell-depleted T cells, or PBMCs supplied cDNA or gDNA.

Methods used by the authors: Amplification of reference gene primers provided the estimated nucleated cell counts. This table comes from immunoSEQ multiplex PCR, and its TCRdb copy is limited to in-frame clones, with some not included. V, J and clone size are taken as reported in that table, and D and trimming were inferred from the DNA itself. The top ten hold under 3% of the sample, which has some 200,000 clones, about 80% seen once. Sequenced: peripheral blood. The clonotype was recovered from a human donor with acute or convalescent COVID-19. The donor label of this sample is uncertain.

CDR3 loop: CASSDPGQGGEKLFF. CDR3 sequence (DNA): TGTGCCAGCAGCGACCCGGGACAGGGTGGAGAAAAACTGTTTTTT. The chain couples TRBV5-4 to TRBJ1-4; 9 nucleotides match TRBD1. This CDR3 spans 15 amino acids. With V trimmed by 4 bases and J by 8 bases, 9 bases remained unmatched. Germline-derived CDR1 and CDR2 are SGHNT and YYREEE (reference sequence).